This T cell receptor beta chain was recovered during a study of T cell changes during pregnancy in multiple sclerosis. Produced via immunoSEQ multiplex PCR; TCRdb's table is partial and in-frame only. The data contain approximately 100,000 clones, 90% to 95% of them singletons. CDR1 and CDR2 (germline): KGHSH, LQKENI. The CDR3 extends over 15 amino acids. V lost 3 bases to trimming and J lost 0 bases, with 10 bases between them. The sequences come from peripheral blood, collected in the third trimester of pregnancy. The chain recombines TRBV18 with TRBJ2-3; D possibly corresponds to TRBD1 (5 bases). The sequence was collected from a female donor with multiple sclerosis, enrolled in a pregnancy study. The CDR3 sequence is CASSPRTPSTDTQYF. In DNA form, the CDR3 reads TGTGCCAGCTCACCCCGGACACCCAGCACAGATACGCAGTATTTT.